The clone carrying this T cell receptor beta chain has only a few counts. Its specificity is unknown. This CDR3 comprises 13 residues. The germline V gene encodes CDR1 SGHRS and CDR2 YFSETQ. V lost 4 bases, J lost 6 bases, and 6 bases stayed unmatched. The sample belongs to a study of beta chain features in type 1 diabetes. About the study: The patient and healthy donor groups were comparable for age, gender and cell yields. Investigators examined roughly 99,000,000 sorted cells across all samples.

Points from the study as a whole: Moderate yet significant TCRB CDR3 shortening was seen in Type 1 diabetes patients in all four CD4+ subsets.

Reverse transcribing all isolated RNA meant expressed TCRB transcripts were sequenced. Libraries were prepared by immunoSEQ multiplex PCR; TCRdb keeps only in-frame clonotypes and omits some of them. The sample lists some 370,000 clones; 9.6% were seen once. Sequencing was carried out using central memory CD4+ T cells from blood. The chain combines TRBV5-1 with TRBJ1-1; 7 bases agree with TRBD1. The receptor's source is a man aged 30 to 39 with type 1 diabetes. The CDR3, as DNA: TGCGCCAGCAGCGGAGGACAGGCGGCTGAAGCTTTCTTT. Its translation is CASSGGQAAEAFF.